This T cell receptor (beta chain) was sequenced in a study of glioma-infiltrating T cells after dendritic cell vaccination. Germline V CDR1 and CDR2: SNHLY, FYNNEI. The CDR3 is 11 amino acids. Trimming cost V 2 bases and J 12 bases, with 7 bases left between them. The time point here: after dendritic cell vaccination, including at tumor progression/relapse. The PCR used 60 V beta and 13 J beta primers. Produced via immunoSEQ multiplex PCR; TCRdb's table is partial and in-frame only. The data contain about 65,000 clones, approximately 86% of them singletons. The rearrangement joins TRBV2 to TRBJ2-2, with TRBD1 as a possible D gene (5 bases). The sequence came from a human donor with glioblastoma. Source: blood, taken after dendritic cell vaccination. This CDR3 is CASSEQGKLFF. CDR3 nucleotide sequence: TGTGCCAGCAGTGAACAGGGAAAGCTGTTTTTT. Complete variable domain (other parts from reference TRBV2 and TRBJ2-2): EPEVTQTPSHQVTQMGQEVILRCVPISNHLYFYWYRQILGQKVEFLVSFYNNEISEKSEIFDDQFSVERPDGSNFTLKIRSTKLEDSAMYFCASSEQGKLFFGEGSRLTVL.